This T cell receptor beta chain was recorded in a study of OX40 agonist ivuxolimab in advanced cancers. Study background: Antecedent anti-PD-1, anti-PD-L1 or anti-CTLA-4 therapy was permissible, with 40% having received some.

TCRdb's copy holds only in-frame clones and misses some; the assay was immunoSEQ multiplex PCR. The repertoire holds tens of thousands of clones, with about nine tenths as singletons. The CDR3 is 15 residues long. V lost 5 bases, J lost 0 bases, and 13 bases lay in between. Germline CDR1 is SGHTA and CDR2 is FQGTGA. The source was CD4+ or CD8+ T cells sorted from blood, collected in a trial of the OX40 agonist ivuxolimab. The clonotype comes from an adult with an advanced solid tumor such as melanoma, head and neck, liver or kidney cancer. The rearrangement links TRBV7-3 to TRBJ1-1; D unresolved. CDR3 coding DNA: TGTGCCAGCAGCCCAAACGGGGTCTTGAACACTGAAGCTTTCTTT. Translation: CASSPNGVLNTEAFF.